Following are 17 T cell receptor delta chains from one sample sequenced in a study of gamma-delta chains in newborns, infants, children. TCRdb reanalysed the reads with CATT. The sample consists of under 6,000 delta-chain clones, 5.2% of them appearing once. Input material: blood. The receptors derive from a child who was a newborn, infant or young child, either healthy, febrile or measles-vaccinated (not recorded which).

The V gene is TRDV2, the J gene TRDJ1; D perhaps matches TRDD3 (5 bases). Germline assignment: CDR1 GEAIGNYY and CDR2 EKD. The CDR3 runs 17 residues. V was trimmed by 0 bases and J by 0 bases, leaving 16 bases between them. CDR3 coding DNA: TGTGCCTGTGACACCGTCGGGGGCCGTACGAACACCGATAAACTCATCTTT. Translating gives CACDTVGGRTNTDKLIF.

This clone is judged medium-sized. The chain combines TRDV2 with TRDJ3, with 12 nucleotides matching TRDD3. J lost 2 bases, V lost 0 bases, and 7 bases had no gene match. The CDR3 length is 20 residues. From germline, CDR1 is GEAIGNYY and CDR2 EKD. In DNA, the CDR3 is TGTGCCTGTGACACCGTGGTACTGGGGGATACCCCCTGGGACACCCGACAGATGTTTTTC. It codes for CACDTVVLGDTPWDTRQMFF.

There are a few counts of this clone. The chain has TRDV2 and TRDJ3; 9 positions match TRDD3. Germline V gene data show CDR1 as GEAIGNYY and CDR2 as EKD. Trimming removed 3 bases from V and 0 bases from J; junction bases left unmatched: 5. This CDR3 has 18 amino acids. The CDR3, as DNA: TGTGCCTGTGACCAACTGGGGGAGAACTCCTGGGACACCCGACAGATGTTTTTC. As protein: CACDQLGENSWDTRQMFF.

The chain is built from TRDV2 and TRDJ1, with 8 positions matching TRDD3. TCRdb supplies no J gene; here it was assigned by aligning the nucleotide sequence to germline. The CDR3 has 15 residues. Germline V gene sequence: CDR1 GEAIGNYY, CDR2 EKD. V lost 2 bases, J lost 5 bases, and 9 bases stayed unmatched. The CDR3 nucleotides read TGTGCCTGTGACATCCTGGGGGAATTGAGGGATAAACTCATCTTT. It specifies CACDILGELRDKLIF.

By its share, this clone is medium-sized. Other DNA sequences in the sample encode the same CDR3. This rearrangement joins TRDV2 to TRDJ1; 7 nucleotides agree with TRDD3. This CDR3 has 18 residues. After removal of 0 bases from V and 0 bases from J, the junction contained 12 bases not matched to a gene. Per the germline V gene, CDR1 is GEAIGNYY and CDR2 is EKD. DNA for the CDR3: TGTGCCTGTGACACCCTTAGCGGTCTGGGGGGTCACACCGATAAACTCATCTTT. Protein product: CACDTLSGLGGHTDKLIF.

On this clone: A much larger clonotype is one base distant, so this may be a read error. The chain is built from TRAV29/DV5 and TRDJ1; tentatively, D is TRDD3 (6 bases). The CDR3 spans 21 residues. Germline assignment: CDR1 NSMFDY and CDR2 ISSIKDK. Trimming left V 0 bases short and J 2 bases short, with 32 bases between. CDR3 amino acids: CAASALPTPYSLLGWTDKLIF. The CDR3 DNA is TGTGCAGCAAGCGCGTTACCTACACCGTACTCTCTACTGGGATGGACCGATAAACTCATCTTT.

This clone was counted between two and nine times. Compared with germline, one end of the junction differs, possibly owing to a read error. The V call is TRDV2, the J call TRDJ2; TRDD3 agrees at 7 bases. The germline V gene has CDR1 GEAIGNYY and CDR2 EKD. The CDR3 has 17 amino acids. CDR3 sequence reads: CACDPLLGTRLAAQLFF. CDR3 nucleotide sequence: TGTGCCTGTGACCCTCTACTGGGGACCCGTTTGGCAGCACAACTCTTCTTT.

As regards this clone: A read error is possible here, since a much larger clone lies one base away. The identical CDR3 is also encoded by other nucleotide sequences in the sample. The gene calls are TRDV2 and TRDJ1, with TRDD3 matching over 8 bases. Germline V gene sequence: CDR1 GEAIGNYY, CDR2 EKD. This CDR3 spans 18 amino acids. The CDR3 sequence: CACDTSPVLGGYTDKLIF. The CDR3 coding sequence is TGTGCCTGTGACACAAGTCCCGTACTGGGGGGCTACACCGACAAACTCATCTTT.

This clone has only a few counts. The likely explanation is a read error, given a far larger clone one base away. The identical CDR3 is also encoded by other nucleotide sequences in the sample. This sequence joins TRDV2 and TRDJ1; 7 nucleotides line up with TRDD3. The germline CDR1 and CDR2 sequences are GEAIGNYY and EKD. CDR3 size: 16 residues. CDR3 protein: CACDTAYLGADDKLIF. The CDR3 nucleotides read TGTGCCTGCGACACCGCGTATCTGGGGGCCGACGATAAACTCATCTTT.

This clone is labeled as medium-sized. V is TRDV2 and J is TRDJ1; 12 positions match TRDD3. Germline CDR1 is GEAIGNYY and CDR2 is EKD. The CDR3 sequence is 19 residues long. V lost 1 base to trimming and J lost 0 bases; unmatched junction nucleotides: 11. The CDR3 loop is CACDTMQPGGYGYTDKLIF. CDR3 nucleotides: TGTGCCTGTGACACAATGCAACCTGGGGGATACGGCTACACCGATAAACTCATCTTT.

This clone was observed a few times. At one boundary the junction diverges from the germline segment, which might be a read error. The identical CDR3 is also encoded by other nucleotide sequences in the sample. The genes are TRDV2 and TRDJ3; the match to TRDD3 covers 9 bases. The germline CDR1 and CDR2 sequences are GEAIGNYY and EKD. The length of the CDR3 is 20 residues. The CDR3 spells CACDSARGYEGSWDTRQMFF. In DNA form, the CDR3 reads TGTGCCTGTGACTCCGCTCGGGGATACGAAGGCTCCTGGGATACCCGACAGATGTTTTTC.

By share, this clone counts as medium-sized. The sample has other DNA sequences that encode this CDR3 too. The rearrangement links TRDV2 to TRDJ3; 11 bases line up with TRDD3. Trimming cost V 0 bases and J 1 base; bases outside gene matches: 1. The CDR3 contains 18 residues. Germline values: CDR1 GEAIGNYY, CDR2 EKD. The CDR3 bases are TGTGCCTGTGACACCGTGGGGGATACGTCCTGGGACACCCGACAGATGTTTTTC. Translating gives CACDTVGDTSWDTRQMFF.

This chain connects TRDV1 to TRDJ1; tentative D call: TRDD3 (5 bases). Germline-derived CDR1 and CDR2 are TSWWSYY and QGS. Trimming shortened V by 3 bases and J by 1 base, and 15 bases separated the two germline ends. The CDR3 is 16 residues long. This CDR3 is CALGDKDGILTDKLIF. CDR3 nucleotides: TGTGCTCTTGGGGACAAGGACGGGATTCTCACCGATAAACTCATCTTT.

This clone was seen a handful of times. It is likely a read error: a sequence one base away is far more abundant. This chain connects TRDV2 to TRDJ2, with 9 positions matching TRDD3. The germline gives CDR1 GEAIGNYY, CDR2 EKD. Losses at the gene ends were 3 bases for V and 4 bases for J; bases not matched to a gene: 2. This CDR3 contains 14 residues. CDR3 DNA: TGTGCCTGTGACCTACTGGGGGAGACAGCACAACTCTTCTTT. Amino acid sequence: CACDLLGETAQLFF.

About this clone: This likely reflects a read error, since a far larger clone is one base away. The sample holds other DNA sequences that translate to the same CDR3. This rearrangement joins TRDV2 to TRDJ1, with 9 bases identical to TRDD3. CDR3 length: 14 residues. Germline assignment: CDR1 GEAIGNYY and CDR2 EKD. CDR3 in amino acids: CACDYLGDERKLIF. CDR3 nucleotide sequence: TGTGCCTGTGACTATCTGGGGGATGAACGTAAACTCATATTT.

J is TRDJ3 and V is TRDV2; 7 positions agree with TRDD3. The J gene, left out of TCRdb, was set here by checking the DNA against germline. The CDR3 is 21 residues long. The V gene's germline CDR1 is GEAIGNYY and CDR2 EKD. Trimming cost V 5 bases and J 0 bases; bases outside gene matches: 18. CDR3 sequence (DNA): TGTGCCTGTGCCAGATTGGATACGCTCCTCGAAAGCTCCTGGGACACCCGACAGATGTTTTTC. Protein sequence: CACARLDTLLESSWDTRQMFF.

The rearrangement links TRDV2 to TRDJ3; 13 bases are a match to TRDD3. V was clipped by 3 bases and J by 3 bases; unmatched bases: 7. This CDR3 is 19 amino acids long. Germline V gene sequence: CDR1 GEAIGNYY, CDR2 EKD. DNA for the CDR3: TGTGCCTGTGACTTCGTACTGGGGGATACGCGCTGGGACACCCGACAGATGTTTTTC. This translates into CACDFVLGDTRWDTRQMFF.